The clone carrying this TCR beta chain was seen a single time. In the authors' workflow: Researchers report that nucleated cell counts were estimated from reference gene primer amplification. This table comes from immunoSEQ multiplex PCR, and its TCRdb copy is limited to in-frame clones, with some not included. The DNA was the basis for D and trimming; V, J and clone size are from that table. Counted here are more than 150,000 clones, approximately 90% occurring once; the ten biggest clones make up approximately 12%. Enrolment of Seattle patients took place during active infection, and they were followed longitudinally. The data originate from a study of blood T cell repertoires in COVID-19. For the study at large: Sites across the United States, Italy and Spain contributed samples from acute and convalescent COVID-19.

Germline trimming cut 3 bases from V and 10 bases from J; bases unmatched to any gene: 15. Germline values: CDR1 DFQATT, CDR2 SNEGSKA (reference sequence). This CDR3 comprises 17 residues. Sample: peripheral blood. The receptor's source is a woman aged 70-85 years with COVID-19, enrolled during active disease. The chain recombines TRBV20-1 with TRBJ2-1; 13 bases are shared with TRBD2. The CDR3 DNA is TGCAGTGCTAGTCCCGAACTAGCGGGAGGGCCTGTAGGGGAGCAGTTCTTC. Its translation is CSASPELAGGPVGEQFF.